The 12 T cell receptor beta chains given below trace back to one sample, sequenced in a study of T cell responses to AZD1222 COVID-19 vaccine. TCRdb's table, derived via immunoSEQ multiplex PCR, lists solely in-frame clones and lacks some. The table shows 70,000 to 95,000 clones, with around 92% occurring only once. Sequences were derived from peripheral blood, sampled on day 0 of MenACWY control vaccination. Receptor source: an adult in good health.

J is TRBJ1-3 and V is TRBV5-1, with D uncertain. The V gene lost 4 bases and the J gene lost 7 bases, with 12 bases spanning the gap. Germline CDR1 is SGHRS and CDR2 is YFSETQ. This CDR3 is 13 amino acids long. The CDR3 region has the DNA TGCGCCAGCAGCCTTGGTGACGCGAACACCATATATTTT. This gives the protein CASSLGDANTIYF. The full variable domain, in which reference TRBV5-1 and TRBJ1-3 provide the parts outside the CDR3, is KAGVTQTPRYLIKTRGQQVTLSCSPISGHRSVSWYQQTPGQGLQFLFEYFSETQRNKGNFPGRFSGRQFSNSRSEMNVSTLELGDSALYLCASSLGDANTIYFGEGSWLTVV.

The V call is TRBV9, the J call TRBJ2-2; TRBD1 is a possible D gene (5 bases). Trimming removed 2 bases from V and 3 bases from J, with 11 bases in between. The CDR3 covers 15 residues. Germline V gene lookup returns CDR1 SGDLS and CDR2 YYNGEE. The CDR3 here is CASSVRQLDTGELFF. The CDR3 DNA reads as TGTGCCAGCAGCGTCCGACAGCTGGACACCGGGGAGCTGTTTTTT.

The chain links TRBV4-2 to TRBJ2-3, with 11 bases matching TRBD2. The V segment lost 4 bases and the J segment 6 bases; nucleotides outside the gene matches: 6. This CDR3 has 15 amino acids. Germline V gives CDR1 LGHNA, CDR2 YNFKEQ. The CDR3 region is CASSLSSGGDDTQYF. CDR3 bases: TGTGCCAGCAGCCTTAGTAGCGGGGGGGATGATACGCAGTATTTT.

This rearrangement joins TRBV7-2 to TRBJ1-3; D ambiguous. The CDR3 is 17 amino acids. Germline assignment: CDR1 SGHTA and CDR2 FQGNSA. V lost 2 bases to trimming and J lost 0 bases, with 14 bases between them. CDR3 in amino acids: CASSLIWQANSGNTIYF. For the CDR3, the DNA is TGTGCCAGCAGCTTAATATGGCAAGCCAACTCTGGAAACACCATATATTTT.

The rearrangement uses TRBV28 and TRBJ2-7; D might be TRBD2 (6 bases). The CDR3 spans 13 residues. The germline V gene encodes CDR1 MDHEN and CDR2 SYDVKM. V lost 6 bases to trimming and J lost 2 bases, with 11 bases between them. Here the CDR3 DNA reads TGTGCCAGCAGAGTTAGCGGACCCTACGAGCAGTACTTC. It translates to CASRVSGPYEQYF.

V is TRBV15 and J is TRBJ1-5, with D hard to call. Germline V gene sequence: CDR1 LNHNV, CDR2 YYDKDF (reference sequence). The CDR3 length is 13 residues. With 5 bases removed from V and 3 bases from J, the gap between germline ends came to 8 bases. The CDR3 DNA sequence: TGTGCCACCAGCCTTCAGGCCAATCAGCCCCAGCATTTT. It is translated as CATSLQANQPQHF. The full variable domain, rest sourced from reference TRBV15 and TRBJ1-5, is DAMVIQNPRYQVTQFGKPVTLSCSQTLNHNVMYWYQQKSSQAPKLLFHYYDKDFNNEADTPDNFQSRRPNTSFCFLDIRSPGLGDTAMYLCATSLQANQPQHFGDGTRLSIL.

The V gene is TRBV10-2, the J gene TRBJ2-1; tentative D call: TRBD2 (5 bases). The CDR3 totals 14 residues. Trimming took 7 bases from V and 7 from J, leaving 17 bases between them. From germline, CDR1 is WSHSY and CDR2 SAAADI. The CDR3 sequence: CASTLTSGRNEQFF. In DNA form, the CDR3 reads TGCGCCAGCACCCTAACCAGCGGAAGGAATGAGCAGTTCTTC.

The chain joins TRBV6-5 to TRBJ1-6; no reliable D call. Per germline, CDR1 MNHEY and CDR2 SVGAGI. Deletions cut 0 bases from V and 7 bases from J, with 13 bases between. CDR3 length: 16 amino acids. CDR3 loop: CASSYSGGKRNSPLHF. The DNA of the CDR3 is TGTGCCAGCAGTTACTCCGGAGGGAAGAGGAATTCACCCCTCCACTTT.

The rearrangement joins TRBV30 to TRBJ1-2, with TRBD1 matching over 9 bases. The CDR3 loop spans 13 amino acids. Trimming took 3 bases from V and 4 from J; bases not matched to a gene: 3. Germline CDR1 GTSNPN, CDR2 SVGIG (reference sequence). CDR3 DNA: TGTGCCTGGAGCACGGGACAGGGCTATGGCTACACCTTC. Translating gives CAWSTGQGYGYTF.

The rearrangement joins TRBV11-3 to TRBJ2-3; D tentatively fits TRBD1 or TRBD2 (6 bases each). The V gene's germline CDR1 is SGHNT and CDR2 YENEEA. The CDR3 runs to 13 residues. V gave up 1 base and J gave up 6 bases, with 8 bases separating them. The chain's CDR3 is CASSLAGGDTQYF. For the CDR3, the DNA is TGTGCCAGCAGCTTAGCCGGGGGCGATACGCAGTATTTT.

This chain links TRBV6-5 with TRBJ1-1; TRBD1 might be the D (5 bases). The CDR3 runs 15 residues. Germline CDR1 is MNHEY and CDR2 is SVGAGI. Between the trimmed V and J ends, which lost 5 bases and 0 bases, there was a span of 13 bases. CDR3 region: CASSLGARMNTEAFF. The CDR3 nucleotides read TGTGCCAGCAGTCTTGGGGCGCGGATGAACACTGAAGCTTTCTTT.

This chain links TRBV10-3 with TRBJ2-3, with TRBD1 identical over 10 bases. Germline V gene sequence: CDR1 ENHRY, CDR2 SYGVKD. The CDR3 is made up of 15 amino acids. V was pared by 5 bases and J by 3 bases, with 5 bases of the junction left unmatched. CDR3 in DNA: TGTGCCATCAGTCCGACAGGGGGCCAGACAGATACGCAGTATTTT. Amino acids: CAISPTGGQTDTQYF.